Presented here are 24 T cell receptor beta chains from one specimen sequenced in a study of OX40 agonist ivuxolimab in advanced cancers. Library creation used the immunoSEQ multiplex PCR assay. The table comes from immuneACCESS by way of TCRdb, which keeps in-frame sequences with V and J called. Part of the clones is missing from these tables; in studies checked, under half for an unresolved V gene and the rest for unknown reasons. This sample has about 49,000 clones in its table, and roughly four fifths of those were observed once. More than 1.5% of the sample is held by the ten biggest clonotypes. The sample was CD4+ or CD8+ T cells sorted from blood, taken in a trial of the OX40 agonist ivuxolimab. These receptor sequences come from an adult with an advanced solid tumor such as melanoma, head and neck, liver or kidney cancer.

The genes are TRBV10-3 and TRBJ2-5, with 11 bases identical to TRBD1. The CDR3 extends over 14 amino acids. From germline, CDR1 is ENHRY and CDR2 SYGVKD. Losses at the gene ends were 4 bases for V and 5 bases for J; bases not matched to a gene: 3. The CDR3 here is CAISGTGGWETQYF. As DNA, the CDR3 is TGTGCCATCAGTGGGACAGGGGGCTGGGAGACCCAGTACTTC.

V gene TRBV25-1 combines with J gene TRBJ1-3, with D unclear. From germline, CDR1 is MGHDK and CDR2 SYGVNS. V was trimmed by 3 bases and J by 0 bases, leaving 9 bases between them. The CDR3 has 15 residues. CDR3 DNA: TGTGCCAGCAGTGAGCTGGACGGCTCTGGAAACACCATATATTTT. The encoded protein is CASSELDGSGNTIYF.

The chain uses TRBV18 and TRBJ2-7; D remains unclear. From germline, CDR1 is KGHSH and CDR2 LQKENI. V shed 4 bases and J shed 3 bases, with 13 bases lying between them. This CDR3 has 14 residues. CDR3 DNA sequence: TGTGCCAGCTCACAGACCGGACCCTTCTACGAGCAGTACTTC. Translating it yields CASSQTGPFYEQYF.

This clone was counted a single time. This rearrangement joins TRBV30 to TRBJ1-5, with 9 bases identical to TRBD1. The CDR3 sequence is 16 residues long. The V gene end was trimmed by 2 bases and the J gene end by 5 bases; junction bases not matched to a gene: 10. CDR1 is GTSNPN, CDR2 SVGIG, per germline (reference sequence). The CDR3, as DNA: TGTGCCTGGAGTCAAGGTTGGGACAGGGAGGATCAGCCCCAGCATTTT. It translates to CAWSQGWDREDQPQHF. Supplemented by reference TRBV30 and TRBJ1-5, the full variable domain reads SQTIHQWPATLVQPVGSPLSLECTVEGTSNPNLYWYRQAAGRGLQLLFYSVGIGQISSEVPQNLSASRPQDRQFILSSKKLLLSDSGFYLCAWSQGWDREDQPQHFGDGTRLSIL.

The J gene is TRBJ2-2, the V gene TRBV5-8, with no clear D. V lost 0 bases and J 5 bases, leaving 8 bases between the germline ends. The germline V gene encodes CDR1 SGHTS and CDR2 YDEGEE. The CDR3 is 14 residues long. In DNA form, the CDR3 reads TGTGCCAGCAGCTTGGGGGGAAGTACCGGGGAGCTGTTTTTT. As protein: CASSLGGSTGELFF.

The chain joins TRBV25-1 to TRBJ2-7; D gene uncertain. Germline V lookup: CDR1 MGHDK, CDR2 SYGVNS. This CDR3 spans 14 amino acids. Trimming stripped 5 bases from V and 1 base from J, with 12 bases between. DNA of the CDR3: TGTGCCAGCAGTCCTGGCGGTAAGTCCTACGAGCAGTACTTC. This gives the protein CASSPGGKSYEQYF.

This chain connects TRBV9 to TRBJ2-7; D ambiguous. CDR1 SGDLS and CDR2 YYNGEE come from the germline V gene. The CDR3 consists of 12 residues. The V end was cut by 4 bases, the J end by 4 bases, with 9 bases between. This CDR3 is CASSSNLYEQYF. DNA of the CDR3: TGTGCCAGCAGCTCTAACCTATACGAGCAGTACTTC.

V gene TRBV28 combines with J gene TRBJ2-3, with 13 nucleotides matching TRBD2. Trimming took 5 bases from V and 1 from J; bases not matched to a gene: 27. The CDR3 spans 24 residues. Germline V lookup: CDR1 MDHEN, CDR2 SYDVKM. The CDR3 loop is CASSTAGGLWTSGSWSSGTDTQYF. The CDR3 nucleotides read TGTGCCAGCAGTACCGCAGGGGGACTGTGGACTAGCGGGAGCTGGTCGAGTGGCACAGATACGCAGTATTTT.

The table lists this clone with a count of one. This chain joins TRBV11-2 and TRBJ2-7; 12 nucleotides align to TRBD2. The CDR3 runs to 17 residues. Germline V gene data show CDR1 as SGHAT and CDR2 as FQNNGV. Unmatched junction bases numbered 9, after V lost 5 bases and J lost 1 base. This CDR3 is CASSVTLAGGPSYEQYF. CDR3 in DNA: TGTGCCAGCAGCGTCACCCTAGCGGGAGGGCCTTCCTACGAGCAGTACTTC.

V is TRBV9 and J is TRBJ1-4; no clear D. CDR3 size: 14 residues. V lost 4 bases, J lost 8 bases, and 15 bases lay in between. CDR1 and CDR2 from the germline V gene are SGDLS and YYNGEE. CDR3 sequence (DNA): TGTGCCAGCAGCCTCGAGGGCACAGACGAAAAACTGTTTTTT. This gives the protein CASSLEGTDEKLFF.

The gene calls are TRBV7-2 and TRBJ2-3; D remains unclear. Looked up from germline, CDR1 is SGHTA and CDR2 is FQGNSA. This CDR3 has 12 residues. V was cut by 4 bases and J by 4 bases, with 6 bases left in between. CDR3 DNA: TGTGCCAGCAGCTCCTGGTCAGATACGCAGTATTTT. It is translated as CASSSWSDTQYF.

This sequence joins TRBV2 and TRBJ2-5; 8 bases match TRBD2. The CDR3 spans 14 residues. Trimming cost V 4 bases and J 5 bases; bases outside gene matches: 6. Germline-derived CDR1 and CDR2 are SNHLY and FYNNEI. The CDR3 region is CASSGAGVRETQYF. DNA for the CDR3: TGTGCCAGCAGTGGAGCGGGAGTGCGGGAGACCCAGTACTTC. The variable domain in full, completed from reference TRBV2 and TRBJ2-5, reads EPEVTQTPSHQVTQMGQEVILRCVPISNHLYFYWYRQILGQKVEFLVSFYNNEISEKSEIFDDQFSVERPDGSNFTLKIRSTKLEDSAMYFCASSGAGVRETQYFGPGTRLLVL.

This chain links TRBV18 with TRBJ2-1, with 10 bases matching TRBD2. The V gene's germline CDR1 is KGHSH and CDR2 LQKENI. The length of the CDR3 is 14 residues. After removal of 2 bases from V and 9 bases from J, the junction contained 4 bases not matched to a gene. The DNA of the CDR3 is TGTGCCAGCTCACCAACTAGCGGGAAGACTGAGCAGTTCTTC. Translation: CASSPTSGKTEQFF. The entire variable domain, with the rest obtained from reference TRBV18 and TRBJ2-1, is as follows: NAGVMQNPRHLVRRRGQEARLRCSPMKGHSHVYWYRQLPEEGLKFMVYLQKENIIDESGMPKERFSAEFPKEGPSILRIQQVVRGDSAAYFCASSPTSGKTEQFFGPGTRLTVL.

The chain uses TRBV2 and TRBJ2-6; TRBD1 agrees at 8 bases. This CDR3 is built from 18 residues. Germline V gene sequence: CDR1 SNHLY, CDR2 FYNNEI. V dropped 8 bases and J dropped 0; count of bases not matched to a gene: 12. The CDR3, as DNA: TGTGCCAGCCTCTGGAACCTAGACAGGGGCTCTGGGGCCAACGTCCTGACTTTC. Its protein product is CASLWNLDRGSGANVLTF.

V and J are TRBV6-1 and TRBJ2-3; D not certain. CDR3 length: 13 residues. Germline CDR1 and CDR2: MNHNS and SASEGT. V gave up 3 bases and J gave up 2 bases, with 6 bases separating them. The CDR3 is CASSEVFTDTQYF. The CDR3 DNA reads as TGTGCCAGCAGTGAGGTCTTCACAGATACGCAGTATTTT.

This chain connects TRBV10-3 to TRBJ2-1; D uncertain. Germline CDR1 is ENHRY and CDR2 is SYGVKD. This CDR3 comprises 14 residues. V was clipped by 6 bases and J by 0 bases, with 9 bases between them. As DNA, the CDR3 is TGTGCCATCAGCAGCTTAAGCTCCTACAATGAGCAGTTCTTC. Its protein product is CAISSLSSYNEQFF.

CDR3 sequence: CATSRGTTGLETQYF. The CDR3 bases are TGTGCCACCAGCAGAGGAACGACAGGGTTGGAGACCCAGTACTTC. The chain uses TRBV15 and TRBJ2-5; 7 nucleotides agree with TRBD1. J lost 5 bases, V lost 1 base, and 7 bases had no gene match. The germline CDR1 and CDR2 sequences are LNHNV and YYDKDF (reference sequence). CDR3 length equals 15 residues.

The V call is TRBV28, the J call TRBJ2-6, with 7 bases that match TRBD1. This CDR3 is 16 amino acids long. CDR1 MDHEN and CDR2 SYDVKM come from the germline V gene. V was pared by 1 base and J by 3 bases, with 3 bases of the junction left unmatched. The DNA of the CDR3 is TGTGCCAGCAGTTTATTAGGGGGCCTTGGGGCCAACGTCCTGACTTTC. Translated: CASSLLGGLGANVLTF.

CDR3 loop: CASRRGGENTEAFF. The CDR3 bases are TGTGCCAGTAGGAGGGGGGGGGAGAACACTGAAGCTTTCTTT. The chain combines TRBV19 with TRBJ1-1, with D tentatively TRBD1 (6 bases). The V end was cut by 6 bases, the J end by 1 base, with 12 bases between. CDR3 size: 14 residues. In germline, CDR1 is LNHDA, CDR2 SQIVND (reference sequence).

The chain uses TRBV6-5 and TRBJ1-4; D remains ambiguous. The CDR3 is 14 amino acids. CDR1 and CDR2 (germline): MNHEY, SVGAGI. Between the trimmed V and J ends, which lost 0 bases and 4 bases, there was a span of 6 bases. The CDR3 DNA sequence: TGTGCCAGCAGTTACTCGTCGGGTAATGAAAAACTGTTTTTT. Translation gives CASSYSSGNEKLFF.

This chain links TRBV7-9 with TRBJ2-3; D unresolved. The CDR3 sequence is 13 residues long. V was cut by 6 bases and J by 1 base, with 8 bases left in between. From germline, CDR1 is SEHNR and CDR2 FQNEAQ (reference sequence). The CDR3 region is CASSFSGTDTQYF. In DNA, the CDR3 is TGTGCCAGCAGTTTTTCGGGCACAGATACGCAGTATTTT.

The chain joins TRBV7-8 to TRBJ2-1, with D uncertain. V was cut by 6 bases and J by 2 bases, with 11 bases left in between. Per germline, CDR1 SGHVS and CDR2 FQNEAQ. The CDR3 totals 14 residues. CDR3 sequence (DNA): TGTGCCAGCAGGGTTGAGAGGACCTACAATGAGCAGTTCTTC. It is translated as CASRVERTYNEQFF. Full variable domain (rest looked up from reference TRBV7-8 and TRBJ2-1): GAGVSQSPRYKVAKRGQDVALRCDPISGHVSLFWYQQALGQGPEFLTYFQNEAQLDKSGLPSDRFFAERPEGSVSTLKIQRTQQEDSAVYLCASRVERTYNEQFFGPGTRLTVL.

The CDR3 here is CASSRFDRNQETQYF. CDR3 bases: TGTGCCAGCAGCCGCTTCGACAGGAACCAAGAGACCCAGTACTTC. J is TRBJ2-5 and V is TRBV7-8; D perhaps matches TRBD1 (6 bases). The germline V and J ends were trimmed by 5 bases and 0 bases, with 13 bases remaining between them. Germline V gene lookup returns CDR1 SGHVS and CDR2 FQNEAQ. The CDR3 covers 15 residues. The full variable domain, in which reference TRBV7-8 and TRBJ2-5 provide the parts outside the CDR3, is GAGVSQSPRYKVAKRGQDVALRCDPISGHVSLFWYQQALGQGPEFLTYFQNEAQLDKSGLPSDRFFAERPEGSVSTLKIQRTQQEDSAVYLCASSRFDRNQETQYFGPGTRLLVL.

This chain connects TRBV19 to TRBJ2-2; D is ambiguous. V shed 5 bases and J shed 4 bases, with 11 bases lying between them. Germline V gene data show CDR1 as LNHDA and CDR2 as SQIVND (reference sequence). This CDR3 contains 14 residues. The CDR3 loop is CASSSQTGTGELFF. The CDR3 coding sequence is TGTGCCAGTAGTTCACAGACTGGCACCGGGGAGCTGTTTTTT.